This T cell receptor (beta chain) was recorded in a study of blood T cell repertoires in COVID-19. In the study overall: Collection of acute and convalescent COVID-19 samples took place in the United States, Italy and Spain.

Libraries were prepared by immunoSEQ multiplex PCR; TCRdb keeps only in-frame clonotypes and omits some of them. This repertoire shows approximately 130,000 clones, roughly four fifths found once; its top ten account for roughly 9.7%. The CDR3 loop spans 16 amino acids. V dropped 5 bases and J dropped 2; count of bases not matched to a gene: 10. CDR1 and CDR2 (germline): LNHDA, SQIVND (reference sequence). The chain couples TRBV19 to TRBJ2-3, with TRBD1 matching 7 bases. The source is a man between 40 and 49 years old with active or convalescent COVID-19. The sequenced sample was peripheral blood. The CDR3 nucleotides read TGTGCCAGTAGTTCATCCGGGACAGCCTTCACAGATACGCAGTATTTT. This encodes CASSSSGTAFTDTQYF.